This T cell receptor (beta chain) was identified during a study of CD4+ T cells in melanoma. Findings and limits, study-wide: Reportedly, melanoma neoantigen-specific CD4+ T cells showed varied differentiation states.

The CDR3 contains 13 residues. Trimming cost V 0 bases and J 5 bases, with 7 bases left between them. Per the germline V gene, CDR1 is SGHTA and CDR2 is FQGNSA. Using immunoSEQ multiplex PCR, the repertoire was profiled, and TCRdb retains in-frame clones only, with some absent. The profile covers around 10,000 clones, with 55% to 75% appearing a single time and around 14% taken by the ten largest. Comment on this clone: The antigen remains undetermined.

Sequencing was carried out using cells from a culture (not recorded whether cultured in vitro). The sequence came from a human donor with melanoma. V usage is TRBV7-2 and J usage is TRBJ1-1; D uncertain. CDR3 in amino acids: CASSLAQGTEAFF. In DNA, the CDR3 is TGTGCCAGCAGCTTAGCGCAAGGAACTGAAGCTTTCTTT.